Presented here are 21 T cell receptor beta chains from one specimen sequenced in a study of CD8+CD57+ T cells in acquired aplastic anemia (dated by TCRdb to the late 2010s). Flow cytometry had shown CD8+CD57+ cell expansion in the patients selected for sequencing. The sample was run on an Illumina HiSeq 2000. TCR beta VDJ combination and CDR3 sequence profiling used genomic DNA as the template. TCRdb trimmed the raw reads at Q25, called clones with MiXCR and kept productive beta chains. For every CDR3 protein sequence, its rows merge into one entry that carries the most common genes and DNA. The sample table holds 150,000 to 200,000 distinct CDR3 sequences, of which about 50% were seen once. The top ten constitute around 13% of the sample. Sequenced sample: sorted CD4+, CD8+, or CD8+CD57+ T cells (not recorded which) from PBMCs. Every receptor here comes from a human donor with aplastic anemia.

The CDR3 DNA is TGCAGTGCTAGAGTAACCACCTACAATGAGCAGTTCTTC. Its translation is CSARVTTYNEQFF. V gene TRBV20-1 combines with J gene TRBJ2-1; D is uncertain. Germline V gene data show CDR1 as DFQATT and CDR2 as SNEGSKA (reference sequence). V lost 1 base, J lost 2 bases, and 6 bases lay in between. The CDR3 runs 13 residues.

This clonotype was seen repeatedly, ten times or more. This chain joins TRBV5-5 and TRBJ2-7; D not certain. From germline, CDR1 is SGHKS and CDR2 YYEKEE (reference sequence). Trimming took off 4 bases at V and 7 bases at J, with 9 bases between the two ends. This CDR3 spans 11 amino acids. The CDR3 DNA sequence: TGTGCCAGCAGCGGGAACAAAGAGCAGTACTTC. This translates into CASSGNKEQYF.

This clonotype was counted ten times or more. V usage is TRBV6-5 and J usage is TRBJ2-1, with 7 bases matching TRBD1. This CDR3 contains 15 residues. Germline lookup yields CDR1 MNHEY and CDR2 SVGAGI. V lost 2 bases to trimming and J lost 4 bases; unmatched junction nucleotides: 5. The DNA of the CDR3 is TGTGCCAGCAGTTACACCGGGACAGCTTACAATGAGCAGTTCTTC. It is translated as CASSYTGTAYNEQFF.

This clonotype was recorded a few times. The genes are TRBV29-1 and TRBJ2-1, with a possible D match to TRBD1 (5 bases). Germline V lookup: CDR1 SQVTM, CDR2 ANQGSEA. There are 11 residues in the CDR3. Between the trimmed V and J ends, which lost 0 bases and 10 bases, there was a span of 7 bases. The chain's CDR3 is CSVEDQGEQFF. CDR3 DNA sequence: TGCAGCGTTGAAGATCAGGGAGAGCAGTTCTTC.

This clonotype was observed a handful of times. This chain connects TRBV12-5 to TRBJ1-1, with D unclear. Per germline, CDR1 LGHNT and CDR2 FRNRAP. The CDR3 runs 15 residues. The V end lost 0 bases, the J end lost 1 base, and 9 bases lay between the germline ends. The chain's CDR3 is CASGLVLSGNTEAFF. CDR3 bases: TGTGCTAGTGGTTTGGTACTTTCGGGGAACACTGAAGCTTTCTTT.

This clonotype was observed many times. V is TRBV6-1 and J is TRBJ2-7, with TRBD1 matching 12 bases. The CDR3 spans 15 residues. The V gene end was trimmed by 6 bases and the J gene end by 1 base; junction bases not matched to a gene: 4. CDR1 MNHNS and CDR2 SASEGT come from the germline V gene. The CDR3 bases are TGTGCCAGCAGCACGGGACAGGGGGCATCCTACGAGCAGTACTTC. Encoded protein: CASSTGQGASYEQYF.

This clonotype was counted at least ten times. The rearrangement uses TRBV5-1 and TRBJ1-4, with D maybe TRBD1 (6 bases). The CDR3 runs 15 residues. V lost 4 bases to trimming and J lost 3 bases, with 13 bases between them. Germline V gene sequence: CDR1 SGHRS, CDR2 YFSETQ. CDR3 sequence: CASSATRGANEKLFF. The CDR3 bases are TGCGCCAGCAGCGCGACCAGGGGTGCTAATGAAAAACTGTTTTTT.

This clonotype has just a few counts. This chain links TRBV12-3 or TRBV12-4 with TRBJ2-2; 14 bases line up with TRBD2. Germline trimming cut 2 bases from V and 4 bases from J; bases unmatched to any gene: 9. There are 19 residues in the CDR3. The CDR3 nucleotides are TGTGCCAGCAGTTTACCCTCCTCTGGACTAGCGGGGGGCACCGGGGAGCTGTTTTTT. Translated: CASSLPSSGLAGGTGELFF.

The V gene is TRBV7-8, the J gene TRBJ1-1; D might be TRBD1 (5 bases). This CDR3 spans 15 amino acids. Germline V gene sequence: CDR1 SGHVS, CDR2 FQNEAQ. V was trimmed by 1 base and J by 6 bases, leaving 15 bases between them. The chain's CDR3 is CASSLVPSGLPEAFF. CDR3 nucleotides: TGTGCCAGCAGCTTAGTCCCTTCGGGGCTCCCTGAAGCTTTCTTT.

This clonotype was recorded many times. The chain has TRBV5-5 and TRBJ2-3, with TRBD2 as a possible D gene (5 bases). V shed 1 base and J shed 2 bases, with 8 bases lying between them. Germline values: CDR1 SGHKS, CDR2 YYEKEE (reference sequence). This CDR3 is built from 14 residues. CDR3 nucleotides: TGTGCCAGCAGCTTGCAACTAGACACAGATACGCAGTATTTT. It is translated as CASSLQLDTDTQYF.

The gene calls are TRBV29-1 and TRBJ1-2, with 8 bases that match TRBD1. The CDR3 is made up of 12 amino acids. V was pared by 3 bases and J by 8 bases, with 5 bases of the junction left unmatched. Germline V gene data show CDR1 as SQVTM and CDR2 as ANQGSEA. Here the CDR3 reads CSVDGRGQGYTF. DNA for the CDR3: TGCAGCGTTGATGGCAGGGGGCAAGGCTACACCTTC.

The table lists this clonotype with many counts. The chain carries TRBV12-3 or TRBV12-4 and TRBJ1-4; D unresolved. The CDR3 has 14 residues. With 3 bases removed from V and 8 bases from J, the gap between germline ends came to 13 bases. The CDR3 DNA reads as TGTGCCAGCAGTTTGGTTGGGGTTAGGGAAAAACTGTTTTTT. Translation gives CASSLVGVREKLFF.

Many counts were recorded for this clonotype. The chain couples TRBV7-3 to TRBJ2-3; the D is unclear. The CDR3 totals 15 residues. CDR1 and CDR2 (germline): SGHTA, FQGTGA. The germline V and J ends were trimmed by 2 bases and 0 bases, with 9 bases remaining between them. The CDR3: CASSLWGTSTDTQYF. DNA of the CDR3: TGTGCCAGCAGCTTATGGGGAACTAGCACAGATACGCAGTATTTT.

This clonotype was counted only a few times. The chain is built from TRBV29-1 and TRBJ2-1; 10 bases are shared with TRBD2. V dropped 4 bases and J dropped 3; count of bases not matched to a gene: 0. Germline CDR1 reads SQVTM; CDR2 reads ANQGSEA. The CDR3 consists of 13 residues. CDR3 nucleotide sequence: TGCAGCGTTGCTAGCGGGAGCTACAATGAGCAGTTCTTC. It translates to CSVASGSYNEQFF.

The chain uses TRBV24-1 and TRBJ2-2, with 8 bases matching TRBD1. Trimming removed 7 bases from V and 1 base from J; junction bases left unmatched: 7. CDR3 length equals 16 residues. Germline V CDR1 and CDR2: KGHDR, SFDVKD. The CDR3 sequence is CATSTLGTGNTGELFF. CDR3 DNA: TGTGCCACCAGCACCTTAGGGACAGGGAACACCGGGGAGCTGTTTTTT.

This chain uses TRBV24-1 with TRBJ1-1, with 7 positions matching TRBD1. The CDR3 runs to 12 residues. The germline gives CDR1 KGHDR, CDR2 SFDVKD. The CDR3 spells CARKGAGTEAFF. The CDR3 region has the DNA TGTGCTAGAAAGGGGGCGGGCACTGAAGCTTTCTTT.

V and J are TRBV29-1 and TRBJ2-7; 10 nucleotides align to TRBD1. The germline gives CDR1 SQVTM, CDR2 ANQGSEA. The CDR3 sequence is 14 residues long. V trimming: 6 bases; J trimming: 6 bases; junction bases outside the gene matches: 11. In nucleotides, the CDR3 is TGCAGCGTCGACCCGGGACAGGGGTTTCTCGAGCAGTACTTC. This codes for CSVDPGQGFLEQYF.

The chain recombines TRBV12-3 or TRBV12-4 with TRBJ2-7; D might be TRBD1 (8 bases). The CDR3 runs to 14 residues. V was shortened by 6 bases and J by 3 bases, with 15 bases between the two germline ends. The CDR3 sequence: CASRKTGEGYEQYF. Here the CDR3 DNA reads TGTGCCAGCAGGAAGACAGGGGAGGGCTACGAGCAGTACTTC.

CDR3 amino acids: CASSPSMTSGNTIYF. The CDR3 DNA reads as TGTGCCAGCAGTCCCAGTATGACGTCGGGAAACACCATATATTTT. The chain is built from TRBV4-2 and TRBJ1-3; no clear D gene. The CDR3 sequence is 15 residues long. Between the trimmed V and J ends, which lost 6 bases and 4 bases, there was a span of 16 bases. The germline V gene has CDR1 LGHNA and CDR2 YNFKEQ.

There are a few counts of this clonotype. The chain uses TRBV18 and TRBJ2-7, with a tentative D call TRBD2 (8 bases). Germline values: CDR1 KGHSH, CDR2 LQKENI. The CDR3 is 16 amino acids. V shed 4 bases and J shed 5 bases, with 21 bases lying between them. This chain's CDR3 is CASSRQRGTATHEQYF. CDR3 coding DNA: TGTGCCAGCTCACGACAGCGGGGGACAGCGACGCACGAGCAGTACTTC. The whole variable domain, filled in from reference TRBV18 and TRBJ2-7, reads NAGVMQNPRHLVRRRGQEARLRCSPMKGHSHVYWYRQLPEEGLKFMVYLQKENIIDESGMPKERFSAEFPKEGPSILRIQQVVRGDSAAYFCASSRQRGTATHEQYFGPGTRLTVT.

The chain couples TRBV24-1 to TRBJ1-5, with 8 bases aligning to TRBD1. The ends lost 3 bases at V and 4 bases at J; junction bases unmatched: 7. This CDR3 contains 16 residues. CDR1 KGHDR and CDR2 SFDVKD come from the germline V gene. The CDR3 DNA reads TGTGCCACCAGTGATCTAGGACAGGGCATTAATCAGCCCCAGCATTTT. This encodes CATSDLGQGINQPQHF.